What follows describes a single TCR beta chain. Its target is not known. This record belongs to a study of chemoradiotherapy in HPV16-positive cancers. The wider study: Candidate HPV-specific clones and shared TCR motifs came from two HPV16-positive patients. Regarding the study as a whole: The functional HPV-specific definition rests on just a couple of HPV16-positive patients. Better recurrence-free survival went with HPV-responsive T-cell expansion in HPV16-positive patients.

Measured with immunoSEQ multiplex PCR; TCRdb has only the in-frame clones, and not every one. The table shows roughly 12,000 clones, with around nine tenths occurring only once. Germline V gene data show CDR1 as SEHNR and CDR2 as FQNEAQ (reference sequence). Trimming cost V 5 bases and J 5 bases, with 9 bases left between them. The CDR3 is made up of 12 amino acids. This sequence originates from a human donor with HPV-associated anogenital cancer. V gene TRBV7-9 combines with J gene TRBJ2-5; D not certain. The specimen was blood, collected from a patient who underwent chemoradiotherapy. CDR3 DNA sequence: TGTGCCAGCAGCCCTACTTCGGAGACCCAGTACTTC. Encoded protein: CASSPTSETQYF. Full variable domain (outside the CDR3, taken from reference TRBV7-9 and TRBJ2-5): DTGVSQNPRHKITKRGQNVTFRCDPISEHNRLYWYRQTLGQGPEFLTYFQNEAQLEKSRLLSDRFSAERPKGSFSTLEIQRTEQGDSAMYLCASSPTSETQYFGPGTRLLVL.